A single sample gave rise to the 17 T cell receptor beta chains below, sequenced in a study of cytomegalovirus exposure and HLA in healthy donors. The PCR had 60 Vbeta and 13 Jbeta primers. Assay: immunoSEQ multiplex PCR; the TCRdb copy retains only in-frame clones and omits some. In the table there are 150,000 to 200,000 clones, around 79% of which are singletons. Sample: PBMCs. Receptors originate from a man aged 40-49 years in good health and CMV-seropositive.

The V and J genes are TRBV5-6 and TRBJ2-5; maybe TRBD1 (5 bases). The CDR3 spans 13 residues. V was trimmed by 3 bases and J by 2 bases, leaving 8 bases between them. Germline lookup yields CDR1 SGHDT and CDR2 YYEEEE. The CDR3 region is CASSSQGQETQYF. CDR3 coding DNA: TGTGCCAGCAGCTCTCAGGGTCAAGAGACCCAGTACTTC.

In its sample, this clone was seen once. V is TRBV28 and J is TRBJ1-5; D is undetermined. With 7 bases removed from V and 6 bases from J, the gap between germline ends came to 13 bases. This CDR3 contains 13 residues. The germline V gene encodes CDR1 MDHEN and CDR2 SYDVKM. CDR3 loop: CASMRSSGQPQHF. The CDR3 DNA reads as TGTGCCAGCATGCGGTCCTCGGGTCAGCCCCAGCATTTT.

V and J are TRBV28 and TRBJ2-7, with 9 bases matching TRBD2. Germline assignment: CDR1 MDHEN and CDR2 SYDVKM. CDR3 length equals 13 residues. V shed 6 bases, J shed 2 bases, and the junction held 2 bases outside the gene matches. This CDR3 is CASRAGGAYEQYF. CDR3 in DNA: TGTGCCAGCAGGGCGGGGGGGGCCTACGAGCAGTACTTC.

Written as DNA, the CDR3 is TGTGCCAGCAGCTCGACAAGGGAGACCCAGTACTTC. This translates into CASSSTRETQYF. This chain connects TRBV7-2 to TRBJ2-5; unclear D gene. The V gene's germline CDR1 is SGHTA and CDR2 FQGNSA. Trimming removed 4 bases from V and 5 bases from J, with 8 bases in between. The CDR3 contains 12 residues.

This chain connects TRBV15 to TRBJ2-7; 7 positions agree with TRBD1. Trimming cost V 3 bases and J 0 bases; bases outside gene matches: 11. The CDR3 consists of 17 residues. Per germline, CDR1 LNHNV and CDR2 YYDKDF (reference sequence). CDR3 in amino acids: CATSSSPGQSSSYEQYF. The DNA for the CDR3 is TGTGCCACCAGCAGCTCCCCGGGACAGTCTAGCTCCTACGAGCAGTACTTC. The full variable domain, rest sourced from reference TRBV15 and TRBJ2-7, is DAMVIQNPRYQVTQFGKPVTLSCSQTLNHNVMYWYQQKSSQAPKLLFHYYDKDFNNEADTPDNFQSRRPNTSFCFLDIRSPGLGDTAMYLCATSSSPGQSSSYEQYFGPGTRLTVT.

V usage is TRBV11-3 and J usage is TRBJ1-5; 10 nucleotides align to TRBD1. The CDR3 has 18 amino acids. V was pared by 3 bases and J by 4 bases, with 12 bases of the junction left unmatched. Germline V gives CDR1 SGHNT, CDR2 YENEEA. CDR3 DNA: TGTGCCAGCAGCTTGAGACAGGGGGCCGTTTGGGGAAATCAGCCCCAGCATTTT. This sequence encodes CASSLRQGAVWGNQPQHF.

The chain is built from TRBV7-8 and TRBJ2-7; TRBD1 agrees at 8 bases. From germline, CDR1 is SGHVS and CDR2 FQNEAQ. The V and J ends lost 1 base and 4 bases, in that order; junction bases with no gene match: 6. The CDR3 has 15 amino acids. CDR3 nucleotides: TGTGCCAGCAGCTTAGTATCCAGGGGGCCTTACGAGCAGTACTTC. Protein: CASSLVSRGPYEQYF.

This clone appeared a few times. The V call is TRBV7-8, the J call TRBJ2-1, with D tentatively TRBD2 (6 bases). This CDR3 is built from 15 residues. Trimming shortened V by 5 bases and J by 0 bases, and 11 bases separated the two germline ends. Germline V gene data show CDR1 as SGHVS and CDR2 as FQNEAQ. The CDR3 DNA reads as TGTGCCAGCAGCCCTAGCGTCTCCTCCTACAATGAGCAGTTCTTC. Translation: CASSPSVSSYNEQFF.

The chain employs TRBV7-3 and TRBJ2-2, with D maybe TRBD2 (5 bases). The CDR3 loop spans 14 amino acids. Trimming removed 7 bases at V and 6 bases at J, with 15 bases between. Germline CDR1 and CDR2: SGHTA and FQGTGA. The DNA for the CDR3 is TGTGCCAGCACGGGGTTTACGGCGGCCGGGGAGCTGTTTTTT. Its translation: CASTGFTAAGELFF. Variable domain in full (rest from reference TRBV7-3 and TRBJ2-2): GAGVSQTPSNKVTEKGKYVELRCDPISGHTALYWYRQSLGQGPEFLIYFQGTGAADDSGLPNDRFFAVRPEGSVSTLKIQRTERGDSAVYLCASTGFTAAGELFFGEGSRLTVL.

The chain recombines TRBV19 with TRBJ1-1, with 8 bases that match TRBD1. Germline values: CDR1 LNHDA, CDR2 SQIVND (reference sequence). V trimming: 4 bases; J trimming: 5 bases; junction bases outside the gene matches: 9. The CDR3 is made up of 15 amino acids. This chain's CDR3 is CASSNAGGKETEAFF. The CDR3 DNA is TGTGCCAGTAGTAATGCAGGGGGCAAGGAGACTGAAGCTTTCTTT.

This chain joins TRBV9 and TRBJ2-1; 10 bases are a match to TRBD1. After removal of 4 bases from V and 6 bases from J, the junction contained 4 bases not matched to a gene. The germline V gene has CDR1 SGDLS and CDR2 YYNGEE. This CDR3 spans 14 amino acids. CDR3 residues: CASSPRTGGNEQFF. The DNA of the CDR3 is TGTGCCAGCAGCCCTCGGACAGGGGGCAATGAGCAGTTCTTC.

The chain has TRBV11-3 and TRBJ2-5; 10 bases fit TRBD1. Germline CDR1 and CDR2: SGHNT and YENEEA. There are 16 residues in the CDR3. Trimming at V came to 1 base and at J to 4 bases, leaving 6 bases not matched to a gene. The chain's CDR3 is CASSLGTGGNGETQYF. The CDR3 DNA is TGTGCCAGCAGCTTAGGGACAGGGGGGAACGGAGAGACCCAGTACTTC. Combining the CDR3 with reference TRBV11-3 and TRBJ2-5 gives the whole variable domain EAGVVQSPRYKIIEKKQPVAFWCNPISGHNTLYWYLQNLGQGPELLIRYENEEAVDDSQLPKDRFSAERLKGVDSTLKIQPAELGDSAVYLCASSLGTGGNGETQYFGPGTRLLVL.

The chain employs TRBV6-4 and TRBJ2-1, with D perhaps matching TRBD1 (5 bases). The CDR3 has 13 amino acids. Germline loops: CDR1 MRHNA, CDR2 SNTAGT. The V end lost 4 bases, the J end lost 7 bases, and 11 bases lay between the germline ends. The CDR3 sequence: CASSGQGENEQFF. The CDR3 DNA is TGTGCCAGCAGTGGGCAGGGTGAGAATGAGCAGTTCTTC.

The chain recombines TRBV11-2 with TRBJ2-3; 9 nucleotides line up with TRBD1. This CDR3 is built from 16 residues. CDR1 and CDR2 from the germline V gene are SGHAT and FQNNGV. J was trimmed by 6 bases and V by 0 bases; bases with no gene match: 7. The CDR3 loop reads CASSLDPRTGVDTQYF. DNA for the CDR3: TGTGCCAGCAGCTTAGATCCGCGGACAGGGGTGGATACGCAGTATTTT.

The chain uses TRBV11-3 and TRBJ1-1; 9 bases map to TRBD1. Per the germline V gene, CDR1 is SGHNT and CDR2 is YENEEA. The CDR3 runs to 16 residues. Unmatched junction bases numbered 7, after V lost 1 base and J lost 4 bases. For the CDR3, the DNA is TGTGCCAGCAGCTTAGGGAGACAGGGGGTTGGCACTGAAGCTTTCTTT. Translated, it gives CASSLGRQGVGTEAFF. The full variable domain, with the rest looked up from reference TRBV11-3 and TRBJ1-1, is EAGVVQSPRYKIIEKKQPVAFWCNPISGHNTLYWYLQNLGQGPELLIRYENEEAVDDSQLPKDRFSAERLKGVDSTLKIQPAELGDSAVYLCASSLGRQGVGTEAFFGQGTRLTVV.

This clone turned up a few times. The CDR3 DNA sequence: TGCGCCAGCAGCGATCCGGGACAGAGTTACAATGAGCAGTTCTTC. Its translation: CASSDPGQSYNEQFF. This chain uses TRBV5-1 with TRBJ2-1, with 7 nucleotides matching TRBD1. Germline V CDR1 and CDR2: SGHRS, YFSETQ. This CDR3 is built from 15 residues. The junction had 8 bases not matched to a gene; V was cut back by 4 bases and J by 4 bases.

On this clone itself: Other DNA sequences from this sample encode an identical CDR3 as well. CDR3 nucleotide sequence: TGTGCCAGCAGTCAGGGGGCCGATCAGCCCCAGCATTTT. It encodes CASSQGADQPQHF. The chain couples TRBV7-9 to TRBJ1-5; 8 bases line up with TRBD1. The germline V gene encodes CDR1 SEHNR and CDR2 FQNEAQ (reference sequence). The CDR3 spans 13 residues. With V trimmed by 6 bases and J by 5 bases, 3 bases remained unmatched.